This T cell receptor beta chain was sequenced during a study of brain T cells in children with intractable seizures. General study results and limits: Only CDR3 sequence similarity suggested viral specificity, without known HCMV serostatus. Pre-surgery blood may have been undersampled, hiding some clones.

This CDR3 is 14 amino acids long. Trimming shortened V by 10 bases and J by 8 bases, and 21 bases separated the two germline ends. CDR1 is SGHVS and CDR2 is FNYEAQ in the germline V gene. Turning to this clone: Its antigen is unidentified.

The repertoire was sequenced with immunoSEQ multiplex PCR; TCRdb's copy has only in-frame clones and lacks some. The table has about 350,000 clones, roughly 93% seen once. The time point was: blood from clinic visit 5 months post-surgery; TSC patient then seizure free. The chain uses TRBV7-6 and TRBJ2-1, with a possible D match to TRBD2 (6 bases). Sequenced material: peripheral blood, taken 4 to 5 months after surgery. This TCR was recovered from a boy less than two years old with tuberous sclerosis and intractable seizures. CDR3 nucleotide sequence: TGTGCCATTTCCCACGGTAGTTCGGGGGATGAGCAGTTCTTC. Translation: CAISHGSSGDEQFF.